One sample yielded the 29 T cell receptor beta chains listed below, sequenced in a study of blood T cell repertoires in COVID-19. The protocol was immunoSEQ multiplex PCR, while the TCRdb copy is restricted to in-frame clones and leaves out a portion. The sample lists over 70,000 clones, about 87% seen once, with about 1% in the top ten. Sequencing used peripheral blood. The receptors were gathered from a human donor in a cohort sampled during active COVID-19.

The CDR3 protein is CASSLDWGVWVRYTF. The CDR3 nucleotides read TGCGCCAGCAGCTTGGATTGGGGGGTCTGGGTTCGCTACACCTTC. This chain links TRBV5-1 with TRBJ1-2, with D maybe TRBD1 (5 bases). Germline V gene lookup returns CDR1 SGHRS and CDR2 YFSETQ. CDR3 length equals 15 residues. V was trimmed by 0 bases and J by 9 bases, leaving 18 bases between them. Full variable domain (missing parts from reference TRBV5-1 and TRBJ1-2): KAGVTQTPRYLIKTRGQQVTLSCSPISGHRSVSWYQQTPGQGLQFLFEYFSETQRNKGNFPGRFSGRQFSNSRSEMNVSTLELGDSALYLCASSLDWGVWVRYTFGSGTRLTVV.

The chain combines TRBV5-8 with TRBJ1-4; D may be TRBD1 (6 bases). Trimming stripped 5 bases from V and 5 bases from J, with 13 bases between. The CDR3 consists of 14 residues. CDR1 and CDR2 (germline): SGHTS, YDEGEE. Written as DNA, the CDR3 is TGTGCCAGCAGGAACAGGGATCGGAATGAAAAACTGTTTTTT. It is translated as CASRNRDRNEKLFF.

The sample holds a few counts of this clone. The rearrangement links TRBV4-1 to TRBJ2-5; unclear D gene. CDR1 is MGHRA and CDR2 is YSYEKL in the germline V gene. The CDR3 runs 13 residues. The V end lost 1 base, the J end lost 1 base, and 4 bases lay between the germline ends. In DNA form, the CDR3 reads TGCGCCAGCAGCCAAGTTCTCCAAGAGACCCAGTACTTC. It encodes CASSQVLQETQYF.

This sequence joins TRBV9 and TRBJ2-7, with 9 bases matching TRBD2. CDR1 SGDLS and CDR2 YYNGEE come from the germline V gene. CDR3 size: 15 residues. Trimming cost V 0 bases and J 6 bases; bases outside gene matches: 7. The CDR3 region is CASSVGIAGDSEQYF. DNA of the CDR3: TGTGCCAGCAGCGTAGGGATAGCGGGAGACAGCGAGCAGTACTTC.

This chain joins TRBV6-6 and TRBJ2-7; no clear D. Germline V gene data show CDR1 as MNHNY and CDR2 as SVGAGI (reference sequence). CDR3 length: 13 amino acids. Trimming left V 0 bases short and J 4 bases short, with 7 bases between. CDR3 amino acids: CASSYSTYYEQYF. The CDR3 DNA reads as TGTGCCAGCAGTTACTCGACATATTACGAGCAGTACTTC.

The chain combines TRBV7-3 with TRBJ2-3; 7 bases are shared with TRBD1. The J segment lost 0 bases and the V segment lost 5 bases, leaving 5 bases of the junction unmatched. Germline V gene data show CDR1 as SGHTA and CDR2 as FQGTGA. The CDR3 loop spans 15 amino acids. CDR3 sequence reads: CASSAPGQSTDTQYF. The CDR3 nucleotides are TGTGCCAGCAGCGCACCGGGACAGAGCACAGATACGCAGTATTTT. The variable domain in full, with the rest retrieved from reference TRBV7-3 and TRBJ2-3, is GAGVSQTPSNKVTEKGKYVELRCDPISGHTALYWYRQSLGQGPEFLIYFQGTGAADDSGLPNDRFFAVRPEGSVSTLKIQRTERGDSAVYLCASSAPGQSTDTQYFGPGTRLTVL.

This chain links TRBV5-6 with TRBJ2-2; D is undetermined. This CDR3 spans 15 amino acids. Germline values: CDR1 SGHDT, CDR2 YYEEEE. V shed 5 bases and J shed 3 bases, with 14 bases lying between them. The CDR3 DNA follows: TGTGCCAGCAGTTCCCGAACTAAGGACACCGGGGAGCTGTTTTTT. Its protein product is CASSSRTKDTGELFF.

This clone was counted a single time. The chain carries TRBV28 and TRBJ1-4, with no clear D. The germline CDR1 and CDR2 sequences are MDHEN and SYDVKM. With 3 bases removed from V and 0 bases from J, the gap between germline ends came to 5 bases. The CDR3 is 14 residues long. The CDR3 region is CASSFPATNEKLFF. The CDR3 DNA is TGTGCCAGCAGTTTCCCTGCAACTAATGAAAAACTGTTTTTT.

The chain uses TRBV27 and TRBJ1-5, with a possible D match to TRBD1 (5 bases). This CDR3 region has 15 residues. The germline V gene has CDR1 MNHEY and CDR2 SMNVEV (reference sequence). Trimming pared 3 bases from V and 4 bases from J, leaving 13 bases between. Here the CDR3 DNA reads TGTGCCAGCAGTTTCCAGGTGGGGGGTAATCAGCCCCAGCATTTT. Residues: CASSFQVGGNQPQHF.

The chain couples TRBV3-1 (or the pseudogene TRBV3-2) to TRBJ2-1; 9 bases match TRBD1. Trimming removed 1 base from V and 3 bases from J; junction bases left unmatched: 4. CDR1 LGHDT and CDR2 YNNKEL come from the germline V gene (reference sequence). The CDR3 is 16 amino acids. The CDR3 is CASSQATGGSYNEQFF. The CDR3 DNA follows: TGTGCCAGCAGCCAAGCGACAGGGGGGAGCTACAATGAGCAGTTCTTC.

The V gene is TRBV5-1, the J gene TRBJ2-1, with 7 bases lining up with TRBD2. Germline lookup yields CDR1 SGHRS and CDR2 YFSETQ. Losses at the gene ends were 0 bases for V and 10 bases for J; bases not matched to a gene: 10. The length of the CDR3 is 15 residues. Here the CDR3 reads CASSLGGSQPREQFF. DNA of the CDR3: TGCGCCAGCAGCTTGGGCGGGAGTCAGCCGCGGGAGCAGTTCTTC.

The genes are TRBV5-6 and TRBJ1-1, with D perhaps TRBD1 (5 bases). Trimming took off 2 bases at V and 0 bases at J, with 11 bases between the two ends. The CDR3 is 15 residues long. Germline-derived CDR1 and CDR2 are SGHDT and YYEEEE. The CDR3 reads CASSFFNRLNTEAFF. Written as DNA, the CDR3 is TGTGCCAGCAGCTTTTTCAACAGGCTGAACACTGAAGCTTTCTTT.

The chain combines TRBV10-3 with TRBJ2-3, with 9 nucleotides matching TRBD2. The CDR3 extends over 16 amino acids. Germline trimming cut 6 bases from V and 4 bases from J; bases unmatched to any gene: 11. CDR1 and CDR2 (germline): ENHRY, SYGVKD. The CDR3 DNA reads TGTGCCATCAGACCCGCCTTAGCGGGAGTGGCAGATACGCAGTATTTT. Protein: CAIRPALAGVADTQYF.

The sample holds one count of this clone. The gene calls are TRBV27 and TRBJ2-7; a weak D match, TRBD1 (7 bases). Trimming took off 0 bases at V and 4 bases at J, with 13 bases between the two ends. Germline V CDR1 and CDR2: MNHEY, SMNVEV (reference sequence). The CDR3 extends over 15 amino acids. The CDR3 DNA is TGTGCCAGCAGTTTATCGGAGGGACAGATGTACGAGCAGTACTTC. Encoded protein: CASSLSEGQMYEQYF.

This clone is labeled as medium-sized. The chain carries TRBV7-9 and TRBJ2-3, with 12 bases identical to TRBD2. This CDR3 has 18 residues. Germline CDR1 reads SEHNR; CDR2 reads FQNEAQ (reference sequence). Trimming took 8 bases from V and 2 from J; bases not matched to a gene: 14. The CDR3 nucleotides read TGTGCCAGCGGCCTAAGGGAGACTAGCGGGAGAAACACAGATACGCAGTATTTT. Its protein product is CASGLRETSGRNTDTQYF.

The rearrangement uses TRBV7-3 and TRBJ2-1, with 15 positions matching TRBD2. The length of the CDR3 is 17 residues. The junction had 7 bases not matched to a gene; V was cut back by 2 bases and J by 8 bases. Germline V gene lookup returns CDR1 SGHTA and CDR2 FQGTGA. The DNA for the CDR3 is TGTGCCAGCAGCTTAGCCCCCGGGACTAGCGGGAGGCATGAGCAGTTCTTC. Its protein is CASSLAPGTSGRHEQFF.

In DNA form, the CDR3 reads TGCGCCAGCAGTTATGGGACTAGCGGGAGCACAGATACGCAGTATTTT. It encodes CASSYGTSGSTDTQYF. The chain uses TRBV5-1 and TRBJ2-3, with 12 bases lining up with TRBD2. Germline loops: CDR1 SGHRS, CDR2 YFSETQ. This CDR3 contains 16 residues. Trimming at V came to 5 bases and at J to 0 bases, leaving 4 bases not matched to a gene. The full variable domain, its missing parts supplied by reference TRBV5-1 and TRBJ2-3, is KAGVTQTPRYLIKTRGQQVTLSCSPISGHRSVSWYQQTPGQGLQFLFEYFSETQRNKGNFPGRFSGRQFSNSRSEMNVSTLELGDSALYLCASSYGTSGSTDTQYFGPGTRLTVL.

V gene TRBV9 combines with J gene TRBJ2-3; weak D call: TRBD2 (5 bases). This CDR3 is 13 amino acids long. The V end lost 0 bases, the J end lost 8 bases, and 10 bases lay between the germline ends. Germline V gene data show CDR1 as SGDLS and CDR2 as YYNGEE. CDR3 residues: CASSVGTPGTQYF. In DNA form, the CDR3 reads TGTGCCAGCAGCGTAGGGACTCCAGGTACGCAGTATTTT. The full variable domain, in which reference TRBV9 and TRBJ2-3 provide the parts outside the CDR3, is DSGVTQTPKHLITATGQRVTLRCSPRSGDLSVYWYQQSLDQGLQFLIQYYNGEERAKGNILERFSAQQFPDLHSELNLSSLELGDSALYFCASSVGTPGTQYFGPGTRLTVL.

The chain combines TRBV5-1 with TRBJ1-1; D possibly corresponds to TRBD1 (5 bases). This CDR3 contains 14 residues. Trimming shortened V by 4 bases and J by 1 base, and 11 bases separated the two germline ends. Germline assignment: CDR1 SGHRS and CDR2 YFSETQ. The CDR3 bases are TGCGCCAGCAGCGGTCCCCAGGGGAACACTGAAGCTTTCTTT. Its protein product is CASSGPQGNTEAFF.

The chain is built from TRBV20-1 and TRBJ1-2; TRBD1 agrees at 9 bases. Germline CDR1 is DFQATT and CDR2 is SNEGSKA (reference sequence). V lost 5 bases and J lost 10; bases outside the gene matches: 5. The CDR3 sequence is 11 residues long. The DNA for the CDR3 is TGCAGTGCTTGGACAGGGGCAGACTACACCTTC. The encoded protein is CSAWTGADYTF.

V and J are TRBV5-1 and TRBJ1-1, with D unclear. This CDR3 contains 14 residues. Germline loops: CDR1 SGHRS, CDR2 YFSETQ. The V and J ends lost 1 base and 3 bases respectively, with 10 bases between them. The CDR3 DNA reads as TGCGCCAGCAGCTTGACAGCATTAGACACTGAAGCTTTCTTT. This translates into CASSLTALDTEAFF.

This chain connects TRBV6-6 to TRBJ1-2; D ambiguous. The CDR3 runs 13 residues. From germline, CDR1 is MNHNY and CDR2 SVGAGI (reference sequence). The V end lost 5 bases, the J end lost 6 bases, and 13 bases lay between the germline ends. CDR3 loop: CASSHLDAHGYTF. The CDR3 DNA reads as TGTGCCAGCAGTCACCTAGATGCCCATGGCTACACCTTC.

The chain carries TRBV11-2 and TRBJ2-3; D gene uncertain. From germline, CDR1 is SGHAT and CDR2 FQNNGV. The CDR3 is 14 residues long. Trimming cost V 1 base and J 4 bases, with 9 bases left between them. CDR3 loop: CASSLALQADTQYF. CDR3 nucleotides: TGTGCCAGCAGCTTAGCCCTTCAGGCAGATACGCAGTATTTT.

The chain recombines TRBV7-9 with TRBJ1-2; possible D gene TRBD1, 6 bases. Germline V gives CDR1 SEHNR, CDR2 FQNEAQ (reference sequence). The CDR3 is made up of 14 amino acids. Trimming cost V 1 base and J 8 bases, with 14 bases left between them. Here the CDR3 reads CASSLVGTKEGYTF. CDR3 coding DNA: TGTGCCAGCAGCTTAGTAGGGACAAAAGAAGGCTACACCTTC.

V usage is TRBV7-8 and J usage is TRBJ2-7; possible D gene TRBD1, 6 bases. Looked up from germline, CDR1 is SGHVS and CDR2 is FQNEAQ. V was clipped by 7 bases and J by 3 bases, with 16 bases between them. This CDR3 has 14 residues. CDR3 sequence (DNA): TGTGCCAGCAACGTACAGGGCCCGGACTACGAGCAGTACTTC. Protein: CASNVQGPDYEQYF.

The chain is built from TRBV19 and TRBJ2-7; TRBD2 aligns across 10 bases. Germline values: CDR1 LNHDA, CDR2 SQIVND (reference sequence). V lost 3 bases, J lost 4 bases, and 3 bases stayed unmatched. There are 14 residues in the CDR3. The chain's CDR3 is CASSMPSGSYEQYF. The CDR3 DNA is TGTGCCAGTAGTATGCCTAGCGGGAGTTACGAGCAGTACTTC. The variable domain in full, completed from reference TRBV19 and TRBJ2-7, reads DGGITQSPKYLFRKEGQNVTLSCEQNLNHDAMYWYRQDPGQGLRLIYYSQIVNDFQKGDIAEGYSVSREKKESFPLTVTSAQKNPTAFYLCASSMPSGSYEQYFGPGTRLTVT.

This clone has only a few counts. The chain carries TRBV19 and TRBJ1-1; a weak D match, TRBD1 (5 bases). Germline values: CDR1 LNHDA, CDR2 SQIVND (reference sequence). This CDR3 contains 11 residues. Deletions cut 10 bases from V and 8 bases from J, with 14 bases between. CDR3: CATEAQGEAFF. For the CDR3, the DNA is TGTGCCACCGAGGCCCAGGGCGAAGCTTTCTTT. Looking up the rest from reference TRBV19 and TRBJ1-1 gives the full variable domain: DGGITQSPKYLFRKEGQNVTLSCEQNLNHDAMYWYRQDPGQGLRLIYYSQIVNDFQKGDIAEGYSVSREKKESFPLTVTSAQKNPTAFYLCATEAQGEAFFGQGTRLTVV.

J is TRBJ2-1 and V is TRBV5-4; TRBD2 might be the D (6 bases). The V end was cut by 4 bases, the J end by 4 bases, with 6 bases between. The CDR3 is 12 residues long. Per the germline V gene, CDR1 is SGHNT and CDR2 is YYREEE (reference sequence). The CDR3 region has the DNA TGTGCCAGCAGCCTAGCGTACAATGAGCAGTTCTTC. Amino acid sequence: CASSLAYNEQFF.

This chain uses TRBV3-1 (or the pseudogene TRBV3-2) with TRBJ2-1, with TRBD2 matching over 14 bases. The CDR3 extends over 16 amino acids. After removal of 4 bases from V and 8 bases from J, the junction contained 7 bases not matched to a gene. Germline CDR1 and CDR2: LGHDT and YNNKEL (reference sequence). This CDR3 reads CASSPGLAGEDHEQFF. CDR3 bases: TGTGCCAGCAGCCCGGGACTAGCGGGAGAGGACCATGAGCAGTTCTTC.